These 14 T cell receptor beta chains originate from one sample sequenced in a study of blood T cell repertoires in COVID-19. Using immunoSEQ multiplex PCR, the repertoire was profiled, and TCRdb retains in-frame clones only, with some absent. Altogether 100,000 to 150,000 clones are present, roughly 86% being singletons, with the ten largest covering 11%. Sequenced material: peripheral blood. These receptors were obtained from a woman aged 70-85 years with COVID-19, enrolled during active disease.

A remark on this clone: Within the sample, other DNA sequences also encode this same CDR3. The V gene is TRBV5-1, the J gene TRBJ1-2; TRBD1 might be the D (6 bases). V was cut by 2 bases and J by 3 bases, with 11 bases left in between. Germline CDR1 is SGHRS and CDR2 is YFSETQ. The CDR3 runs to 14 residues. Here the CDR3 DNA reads TGCGCCAGCAGCTTAGGGCAGGGGTACTATGGCTACACCTTC. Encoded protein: CASSLGQGYYGYTF.

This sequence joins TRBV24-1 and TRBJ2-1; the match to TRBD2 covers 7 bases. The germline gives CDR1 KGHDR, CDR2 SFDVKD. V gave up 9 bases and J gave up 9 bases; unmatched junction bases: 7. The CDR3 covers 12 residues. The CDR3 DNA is TGTGCCACCGGGGGGACTATCGGTGAGCAGTTCTTC. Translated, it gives CATGGTIGEQFF.

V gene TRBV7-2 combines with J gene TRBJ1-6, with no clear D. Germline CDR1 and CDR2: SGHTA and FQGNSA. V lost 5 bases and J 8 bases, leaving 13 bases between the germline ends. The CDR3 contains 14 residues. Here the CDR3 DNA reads TGTGCCAGCAGCCCACGGGGTGAGGATTCACCCCTCCACTTT. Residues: CASSPRGEDSPLHF.

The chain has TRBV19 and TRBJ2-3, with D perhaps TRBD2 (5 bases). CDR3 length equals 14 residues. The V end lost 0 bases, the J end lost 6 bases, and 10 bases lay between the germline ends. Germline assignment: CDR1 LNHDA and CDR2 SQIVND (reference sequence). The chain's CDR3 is CASSIDQPGDTQYF. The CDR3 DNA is TGTGCCAGTAGTATAGACCAGCCGGGGGATACGCAGTATTTT.

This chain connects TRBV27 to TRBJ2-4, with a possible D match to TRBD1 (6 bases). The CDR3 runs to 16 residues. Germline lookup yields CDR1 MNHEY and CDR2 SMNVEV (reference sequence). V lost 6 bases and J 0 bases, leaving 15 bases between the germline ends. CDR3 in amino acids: CASSPRGKLAKNIQYF. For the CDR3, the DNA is TGTGCCAGCAGCCCCAGGGGCAAACTAGCCAAAAACATTCAGTACTTC.

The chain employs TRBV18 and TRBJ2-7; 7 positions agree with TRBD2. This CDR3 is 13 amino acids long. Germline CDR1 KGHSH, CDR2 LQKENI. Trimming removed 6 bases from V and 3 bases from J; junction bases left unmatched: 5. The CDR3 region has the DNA TGTGCCAGCTCCCCAGCGGGACTCTACGAGCAGTACTTC. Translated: CASSPAGLYEQYF.

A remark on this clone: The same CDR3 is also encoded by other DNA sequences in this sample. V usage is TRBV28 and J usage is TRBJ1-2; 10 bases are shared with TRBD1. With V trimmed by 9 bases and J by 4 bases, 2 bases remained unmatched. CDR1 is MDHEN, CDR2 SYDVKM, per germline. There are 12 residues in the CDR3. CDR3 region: CASRTGGYGYTF. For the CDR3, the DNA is TGTGCCAGTCGGACAGGGGGCTATGGCTACACCTTC.

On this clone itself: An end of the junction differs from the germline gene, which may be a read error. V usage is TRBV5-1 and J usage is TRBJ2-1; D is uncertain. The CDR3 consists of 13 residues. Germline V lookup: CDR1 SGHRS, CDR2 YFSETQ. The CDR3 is CASRLGSRNEQFF. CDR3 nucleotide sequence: TGCGCCAGCAGGTTGGGGTCGAGAAATGAGCAGTTCTTC.

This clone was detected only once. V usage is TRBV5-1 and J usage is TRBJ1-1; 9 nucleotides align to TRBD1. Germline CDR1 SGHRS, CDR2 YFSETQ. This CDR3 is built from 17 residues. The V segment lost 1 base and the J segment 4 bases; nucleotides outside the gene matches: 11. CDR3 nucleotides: TGCGCCAGCAGCTTGCGGGGACAGGGTATGACCAGCACTGAAGCTTTCTTT. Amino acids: CASSLRGQGMTSTEAFF. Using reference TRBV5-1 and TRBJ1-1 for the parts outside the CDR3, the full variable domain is KAGVTQTPRYLIKTRGQQVTLSCSPISGHRSVSWYQQTPGQGLQFLFEYFSETQRNKGNFPGRFSGRQFSNSRSEMNVSTLELGDSALYLCASSLRGQGMTSTEAFFGQGTRLTVV.

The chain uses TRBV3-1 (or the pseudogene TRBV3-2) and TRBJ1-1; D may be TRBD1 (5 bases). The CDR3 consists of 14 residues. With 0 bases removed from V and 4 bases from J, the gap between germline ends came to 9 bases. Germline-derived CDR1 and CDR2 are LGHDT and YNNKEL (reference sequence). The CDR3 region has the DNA TGTGCCAGCAGCCAAGAAATAGGGGTCACTGAAGCTTTCTTT. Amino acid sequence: CASSQEIGVTEAFF.

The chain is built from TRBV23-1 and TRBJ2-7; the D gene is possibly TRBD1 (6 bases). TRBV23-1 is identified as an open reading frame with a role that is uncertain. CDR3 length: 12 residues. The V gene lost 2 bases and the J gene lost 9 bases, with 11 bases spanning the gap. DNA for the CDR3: TGCGCCAGCAGTCAAACAGGGAAAGGGCAGTACTTC. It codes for CASSQTGKGQYF.

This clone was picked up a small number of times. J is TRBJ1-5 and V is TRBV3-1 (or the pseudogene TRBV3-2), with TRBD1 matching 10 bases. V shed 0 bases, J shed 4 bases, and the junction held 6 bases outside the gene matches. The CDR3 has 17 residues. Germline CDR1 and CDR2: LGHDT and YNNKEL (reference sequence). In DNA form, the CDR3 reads TGTGCCAGCAGCCAAGAGGGGGGACAGGGGCTAAATCAGCCCCAGCATTTT. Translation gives CASSQEGGQGLNQPQHF.

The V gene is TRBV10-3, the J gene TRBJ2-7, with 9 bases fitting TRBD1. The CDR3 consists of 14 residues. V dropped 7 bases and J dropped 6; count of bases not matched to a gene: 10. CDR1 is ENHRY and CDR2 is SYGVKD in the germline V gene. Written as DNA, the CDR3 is TGTGCCATCACCCCGGGACAGGGAGAACTCGAGCAGTACTTC. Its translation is CAITPGQGELEQYF.

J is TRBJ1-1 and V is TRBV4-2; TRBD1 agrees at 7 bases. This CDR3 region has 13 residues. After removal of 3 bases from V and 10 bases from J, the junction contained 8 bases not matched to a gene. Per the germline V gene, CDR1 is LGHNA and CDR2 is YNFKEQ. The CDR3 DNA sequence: TGTGCCAGCAGCCATGACTACAGGGGCGTAGCTTTCTTT. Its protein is CASSHDYRGVAFF.